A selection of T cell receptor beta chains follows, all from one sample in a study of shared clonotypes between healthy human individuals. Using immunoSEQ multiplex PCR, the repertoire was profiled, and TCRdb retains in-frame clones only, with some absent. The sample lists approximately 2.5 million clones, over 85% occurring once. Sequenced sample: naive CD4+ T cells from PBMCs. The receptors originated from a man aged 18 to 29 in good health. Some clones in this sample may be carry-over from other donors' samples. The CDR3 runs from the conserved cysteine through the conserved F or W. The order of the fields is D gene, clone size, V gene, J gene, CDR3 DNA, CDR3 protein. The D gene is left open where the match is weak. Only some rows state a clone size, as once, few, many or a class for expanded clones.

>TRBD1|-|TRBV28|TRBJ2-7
TGTGCCAGCGGTCGACAGGGGGCCTACGAGCAGTACTTC
CASGRQGAYEQYF
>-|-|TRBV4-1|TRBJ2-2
TGCGCCAGCAGCCAAGGGCCGGCCGAGAACACCGGGGAGCTGTTTTTT
CASSQGPAENTGELFF
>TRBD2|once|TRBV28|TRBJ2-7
TGTGCCAGCAGTTTCGGGGGGGACGCCACGGCGGGAGACGAGCAGTACTTC
CASSFGGDATAGDEQYF
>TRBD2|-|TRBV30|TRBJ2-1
TGTGCCTGGAGTGTAGCTAGCGGGGCGGGCAATGAGCAGTTCTTC
CAWSVASGAGNEQFF
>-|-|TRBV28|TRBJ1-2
TGTGCCAGCAGTGAGGACGGATATGGCTACACCTTC
CASSEDGYGYTF
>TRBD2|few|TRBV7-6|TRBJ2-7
TGTGCCAGCAGCCAGCAAGCAATAGCGGGAAATGAGCAGTACTTC
CASSQQAIAGNEQYF
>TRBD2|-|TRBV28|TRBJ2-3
TGTGCCAGCAGCCGGACTAGCGGGTTTAACACAGATACGCAGTATTTT
CASSRTSGFNTDTQYF
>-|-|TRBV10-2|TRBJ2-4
TGCGCCAGCACGGGGACATCGATCCGAGCTGAACTAGCCAAAAACATTCAGTACTTC
CASTGTSIRAELAKNIQYF
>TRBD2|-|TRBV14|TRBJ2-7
TGTGCCAGCAGCCAAGTGGGGAGACTAGCGGGAGGCTCCTACGAGCAGTACTTC
CASSQVGRLAGGSYEQYF
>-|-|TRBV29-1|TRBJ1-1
TGCAGCGTTGAACTACAGACCTCCATGAACACTGAAGCTTTCTTT
CSVELQTSMNTEAFF
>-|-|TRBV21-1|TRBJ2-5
TGTGCCAGCAGGATAAATAGCGGGTTACAAGAGACCCAGTACTTC
CASRINSGLQETQYF
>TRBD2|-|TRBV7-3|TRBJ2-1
TGTGCCAGCAGCCCCCGGGCTAGCGGGAGGAATGAGCAGTTCTTC
CASSPRASGRNEQFF
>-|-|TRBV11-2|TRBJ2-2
TGTGCCAGCAGCTTATATAGCCTAGCTGAGGCCGGGGAGCTGTTTTTT
CASSLYSLAEAGELFF
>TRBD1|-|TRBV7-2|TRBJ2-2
TGTGCCAGCAGCGCCCTTCCAGGGGGGAACACCGGGGAGCTGTTTTTT
CASSALPGGNTGELFF
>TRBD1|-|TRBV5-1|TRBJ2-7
TGCGCCAGCAGCCGGGGACAGTCTATTTACGAGCAGTACTTC
CASSRGQSIYEQYF
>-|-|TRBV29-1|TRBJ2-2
TGCAGCGTGGAGCCGGGACAAAACACCGGGGAGCTGTTTTTT
CSVEPGQNTGELFF
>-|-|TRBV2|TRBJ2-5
TGTGCCAGCAGTGCCCGGACAGTCCAAGAGACCCAGTACTTC
CASSARTVQETQYF
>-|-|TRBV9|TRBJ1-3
TGTGCCAGCAGCGTAGCTCTGCCGGGAGCAGGAAACACCATATATTTT
CASSVALPGAGNTIYF
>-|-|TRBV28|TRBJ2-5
TGTGCCAGCAATGAGTGGGCCTCAGAGACCCAGTACTTC
CASNEWASETQYF
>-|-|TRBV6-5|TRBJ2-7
TGTGCCAGCAGGCCGCTCGGGGGCCGACTCGAGCAGTACTTC
CASRPLGGRLEQYF
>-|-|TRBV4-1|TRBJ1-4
TGCGCCAGCAGCCAACCCCAAAGGAGAGGAAAACTGTTTTTT
CASSQPQRRGKLFF
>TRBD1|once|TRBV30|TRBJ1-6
TGTGCCTGGAGTGCGGGACAGGGCCCGAATTCACCCCTCCACTTT
CAWSAGQGPNSPLHF
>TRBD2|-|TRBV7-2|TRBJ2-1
TGTGCCAGCAGCTTAAGCGGGAGAGGATTCGGTGAGCAGTTCTTC
CASSLSGRGFGEQFF
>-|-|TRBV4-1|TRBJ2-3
TGCGCCAGCAGCCAGAACCACCGGTCGGCAGATACGCAGTATTTT
CASSQNHRSADTQYF
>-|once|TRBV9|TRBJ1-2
TGTGCCAGCAGCGCACGAGGGGACACAGCTAACTATGGCTACACCTTC
CASSARGDTANYGYTF
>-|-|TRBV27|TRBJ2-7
TGTGCCAGCAGTTTACAGGGAGTGGAGCTCTACGAGCAGTACTTC
CASSLQGVELYEQYF
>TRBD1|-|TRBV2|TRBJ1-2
TGTGCCAGCGGACGACAGGGGGCAAACTATGGCTACACCTTC
CASGRQGANYGYTF
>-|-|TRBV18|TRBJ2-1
TGTGCCAGCTCACCAGTGGGGACCCCTACGAATGAGCAGTTCTTC
CASSPVGTPTNEQFF
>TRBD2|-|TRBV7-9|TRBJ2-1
TGTGCCAGCAGCAAAGCGGGAGGCAATGAGCAGTTCTTC
CASSKAGGNEQFF
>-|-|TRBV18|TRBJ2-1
TGTGCCAGCTCACCACCGAGCGTTCCCTCCCGAAAGGGGGGGCAGTTCTTC
CASSPPSVPSRKGGQFF
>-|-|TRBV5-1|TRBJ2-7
TGCGCCAGCAGCCGTGTCTGGGGGGCCGATACCTACGAGCAGTACTTC
CASSRVWGADTYEQYF
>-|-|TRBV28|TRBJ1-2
TGTGCCAGCAGTTCTGGACAGCCGGGGGACTATGGCTACACCTTC
CASSSGQPGDYGYTF
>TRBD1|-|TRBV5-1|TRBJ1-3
TGCGCCAGCAGCCAACGCTCGACAGGGCGGGACACCATATATTTT
CASSQRSTGRDTIYF
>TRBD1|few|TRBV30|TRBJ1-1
TGTGCCTGGACGGGACAGGCCAACACTGAAGCTTTCTTT
CAWTGQANTEAFF
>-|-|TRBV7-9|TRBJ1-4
TGTGCCAGCAGCTTAGCCGGGACCAGTAATGAAAAACTGTTTTTT
CASSLAGTSNEKLFF
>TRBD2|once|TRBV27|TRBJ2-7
TGTGCCAGCAGTGCGCCGGGACTAGCGCAAATTAGCTCCTACGAGCAGTACTTC
CASSAPGLAQISSYEQYF
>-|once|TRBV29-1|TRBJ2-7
TGCAGCGTTAAAGGGGGGACCTACGAGCAGTACTTC
CSVKGGTYEQYF
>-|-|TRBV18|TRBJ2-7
TGTGCCAGCTCACCACCTTTCTCAACCAACGAGCAGTACTTC
CASSPPFSTNEQYF
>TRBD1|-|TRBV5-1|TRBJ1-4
TGCGCCAGCAGCTTGGCCGCGACAGGGAAGAATGAAAAACTGTTTTTT
CASSLAATGKNEKLFF
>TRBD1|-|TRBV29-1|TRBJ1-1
TGCAGCGTTGGGGACAGGGCGAACACTGAAGCTTTCTTT
CSVGDRANTEAFF
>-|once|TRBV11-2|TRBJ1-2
TGTGCCAGCAGCTTATTCGGATCTAACTATGGCTACACCTTC
CASSLFGSNYGYTF
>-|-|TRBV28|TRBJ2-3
TGTGCCAGCAGTTTATCAGGCGCGGGGACAGATACGCAGTATTTT
CASSLSGAGTDTQYF
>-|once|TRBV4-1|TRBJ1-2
TGCGCCAGCAGCCAAGATCTCGCAGGGAACTATGGCTACACCTTC
CASSQDLAGNYGYTF
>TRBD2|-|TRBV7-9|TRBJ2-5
TGTGCCAGCAGCCGCGGGCTAGCGGCCCAAGAGACCCAGTACTTC
CASSRGLAAQETQYF
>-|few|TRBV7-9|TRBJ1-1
TGTGCCAGCAGCTTGGTTGAGGACACTGAAGCTTTCTTT
CASSLVEDTEAFF
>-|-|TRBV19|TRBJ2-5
TGTGCCAGTAGTGGCCGGGAGACCCAGTACTTC
CASSGRETQYF
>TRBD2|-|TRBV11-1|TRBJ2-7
TGTGCCAGCAGCTTAGAGGCTAGCGGGAGTATCGAGCAGTACTTC
CASSLEASGSIEQYF
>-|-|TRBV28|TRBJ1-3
TGTGCCACCAGAGGTAGGGGAGACTCTGGAAACACCATATATTTT
CATRGRGDSGNTIYF
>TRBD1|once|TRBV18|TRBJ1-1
TGTGCCAGCTCGCGGGACAGGGAGAACACTGAAGCTTTCTTT
CASSRDRENTEAFF
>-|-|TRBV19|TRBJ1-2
TGTGCCAGTAGATCCAGGTTGGACAGTAAAGGCTACACCTTC
CASRSRLDSKGYTF
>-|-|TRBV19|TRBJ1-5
TGTGCCAGTAGTATTACGGCGCATAGCAATCAGCCCCAGCATTTT
CASSITAHSNQPQHF